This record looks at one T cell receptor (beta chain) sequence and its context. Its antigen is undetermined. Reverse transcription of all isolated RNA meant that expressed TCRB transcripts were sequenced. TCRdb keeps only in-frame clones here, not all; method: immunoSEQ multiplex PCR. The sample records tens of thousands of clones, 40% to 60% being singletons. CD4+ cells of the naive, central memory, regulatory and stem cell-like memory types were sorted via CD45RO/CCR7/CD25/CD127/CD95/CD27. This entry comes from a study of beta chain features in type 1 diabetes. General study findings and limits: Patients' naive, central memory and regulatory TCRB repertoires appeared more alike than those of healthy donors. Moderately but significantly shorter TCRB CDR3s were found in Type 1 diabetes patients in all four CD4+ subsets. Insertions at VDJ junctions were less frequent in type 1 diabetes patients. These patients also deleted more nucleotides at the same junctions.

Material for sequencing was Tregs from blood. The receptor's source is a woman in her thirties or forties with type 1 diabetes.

The CDR3 is CASRSIASGDQETQYF. Written as DNA, the CDR3 is TGTGCCAGCAGATCTATCGCTAGCGGGGACCAAGAGACCCAGTACTTC. The chain is built from TRBV28 and TRBJ2-5, with 9 bases identical to TRBD2. V trimming: 6 bases; J trimming: 0 bases; junction bases outside the gene matches: 8. This CDR3 is 16 amino acids long. Germline CDR1 reads MDHEN; CDR2 reads SYDVKM. Full variable domain (missing parts from reference TRBV28 and TRBJ2-5): DVKVTQSSRYLVKRTGEKVFLECVQDMDHENMFWYRQDPGLGLRLIYFSYDVKMKEKGDIPEGYSVSREKKERFSLILESASTNQTSMYLCASRSIASGDQETQYFGPGTRLLVL.